This T cell receptor (beta chain) was found in a study of brain T cells in children with intractable seizures. V shed 0 bases and J shed 4 bases, with 12 bases lying between them. The germline gives CDR1 LGHDT, CDR2 YNNKEL (reference sequence). The CDR3 has 16 amino acids. As regards this clone: The antigen remains undetermined.

Findings and limits, study-wide: Clones missing pre-surgery may reflect undersampling of that blood sample. HCMV serostatus was not known, and viral specificity came from CDR3 similarity only.

Clones were read by immunoSEQ multiplex PCR, and TCRdb kept only the in-frame ones, dropping some. The table includes tens of thousands of clones, approximately 94% detected once. At least one anti-epileptic drug was given before surgery. The sample here was peripheral blood, taken at surgery. This receptor was obtained from a boy less than two years old with tuberous sclerosis and intractable seizures. The rearrangement uses TRBV3-1 (or the pseudogene TRBV3-2) and TRBJ1-4; D is unresolved. CDR3 sequence reads: CASSQDLGRGNEKLFF. CDR3 coding DNA: TGTGCCAGCAGCCAAGATTTGGGCAGAGGTAATGAAAAACTGTTTTTT.